The 12 T cell receptor beta chains given below trace back to one sample, sequenced in a study of blood T cell repertoires in COVID-19. Produced via immunoSEQ multiplex PCR; TCRdb's table is partial and in-frame only. Counted here are roughly 200,000 clones, about 79% occurring once; the ten biggest clones make up around 13%. Specimen: peripheral blood. The receptors were gathered from a human donor in a cohort sampled during active COVID-19.

The chain is built from TRBV4-1 and TRBJ2-7; a possible D gene is TRBD2 (6 bases). The V and J ends lost 8 bases and 0 bases respectively, with 17 bases between them. Germline loops: CDR1 MGHRA, CDR2 YSYEKL. This CDR3 region has 15 residues. The chain's CDR3 is CASGPLAGSSYEQYF. The CDR3 nucleotides read TGCGCCAGCGGACCACTGGCGGGGTCCTCCTACGAGCAGTACTTC.

The V call is TRBV28, the J call TRBJ2-5; 13 bases are shared with TRBD2. The CDR3 is 12 amino acids. Per the germline V gene, CDR1 is MDHEN and CDR2 is SYDVKM. Losses at the gene ends were 6 bases for V and 9 bases for J; bases not matched to a gene: 1. CDR3 nucleotide sequence: TGTGCCAGCAGACTAGCGGGAGGGGCCCAGTACTTC. This codes for CASRLAGGAQYF.

This chain joins TRBV12-5 and TRBJ2-5; D is possibly TRBD1 (6 bases). Trimming cost V 6 bases and J 0 bases, with 8 bases left between them. CDR3 length: 13 amino acids. CDR1 and CDR2 from the germline V gene are LGHNT and FRNRAP. Written as DNA, the CDR3 is TGTGCTAGTGGGGGGACACACCAAGAGACCCAGTACTTC. Amino acid sequence: CASGGTHQETQYF.

This clone is a singleton in its sample. The gene calls are TRBV18 and TRBJ2-3, with unresolved D. Germline CDR1 and CDR2: KGHSH and LQKENI. The CDR3 is made up of 15 amino acids. With 4 bases removed from V and 0 bases from J, the gap between germline ends came to 11 bases. The CDR3 region is CASSLRWASTDTQYF. CDR3 bases: TGTGCCAGCTCACTGCGTTGGGCTAGCACAGATACGCAGTATTTT.

This chain links TRBV5-1 with TRBJ2-7, with D possibly matching TRBD2 (6 bases). Germline V gene sequence: CDR1 SGHRS, CDR2 YFSETQ. V was cut by 4 bases and J by 1 base, with 24 bases left in between. The CDR3 loop spans 18 amino acids. CDR3 amino acids: CASSPGSGGGARSYEQYF. CDR3 bases: TGCGCCAGCAGCCCCGGAAGTGGAGGAGGGGCGCGGTCCTACGAGCAGTACTTC.

The chain is built from TRBV7-2 and TRBJ2-3; TRBD2 agrees at 7 bases. This CDR3 is built from 17 residues. Germline V gene lookup returns CDR1 SGHTA and CDR2 FQGNSA. J gave up 3 bases and V 3 bases, and 12 bases lay outside the gene matches. CDR3 sequence (DNA): TGTGCCAGCAGCTTGGGACCGGGGGGAGGGGTGACAGATACGCAGTATTTT. It yields the protein CASSLGPGGGVTDTQYF.

The chain joins TRBV6-5 to TRBJ1-2; 9 bases fit TRBD1. The V gene end was trimmed by 10 bases and the J gene end by 4 bases; junction bases not matched to a gene: 10. The CDR3 length is 14 residues. Germline V gives CDR1 MNHEY, CDR2 SVGAGI. CDR3 DNA sequence: TGTGCCACGGCCCCGGGACAGGGAGTCTATGGCTACACCTTC. As protein: CATAPGQGVYGYTF.

The CDR3 spells CASSQSTSGWTYEQYF. CDR3 nucleotides: TGCGCCAGCAGCCAAAGCACTAGCGGTTGGACCTACGAGCAGTACTTC. This chain uses TRBV4-1 with TRBJ2-7; 8 nucleotides agree with TRBD2. Germline V gene data show CDR1 as MGHRA and CDR2 as YSYEKL. V lost 2 bases to trimming and J lost 2 bases; unmatched junction nucleotides: 8. This CDR3 spans 16 amino acids.

The genes are TRBV19 and TRBJ1-5; D gene ambiguous. The germline V gene encodes CDR1 LNHDA and CDR2 SQIVND (reference sequence). Trimming stripped 6 bases from V and 3 bases from J, with 12 bases between. This CDR3 is built from 14 residues. This CDR3 reads CASRDRGLNQPQHF. The CDR3 region has the DNA TGTGCCAGTAGGGACCGGGGTCTCAATCAGCCCCAGCATTTT.

This chain joins TRBV19 and TRBJ2-5; D is perhaps TRBD2 (5 bases). V gave up 5 bases and J gave up 5 bases, with 12 bases separating them. In germline, CDR1 is LNHDA, CDR2 SQIVND (reference sequence). The CDR3 sequence is 13 residues long. CDR3 nucleotide sequence: TGTGCCAGTAGTCCACAGCCGGGGGAGACCCAGTACTTC. Its protein product is CASSPQPGETQYF.

The chain has TRBV19 and TRBJ1-5, with D maybe TRBD1 (6 bases). CDR3 length equals 13 residues. Germline values: CDR1 LNHDA, CDR2 SQIVND (reference sequence). Trimming left V 6 bases short and J 3 bases short, with 9 bases between. The CDR3 loop is CASSYRDNQPQHF. CDR3 nucleotides: TGTGCCAGTAGCTACAGGGACAATCAGCCCCAGCATTTT. Full variable domain (rest looked up from reference TRBV19 and TRBJ1-5): DGGITQSPKYLFRKEGQNVTLSCEQNLNHDAMYWYRQDPGQGLRLIYYSQIVNDFQKGDIAEGYSVSREKKESFPLTVTSAQKNPTAFYLCASSYRDNQPQHFGDGTRLSIL.

The chain has TRBV10-2 and TRBJ2-3; possible D gene TRBD2, 5 bases. This CDR3 has 20 residues. Trimming left V 2 bases short and J 0 bases short, with 24 bases between. Germline CDR1 and CDR2: WSHSY and SAAADI. CDR3 sequence: CASSEKRGRGRNYSTDTQYF. In nucleotides, the CDR3 is TGCGCCAGCAGTGAGAAACGAGGTCGGGGTAGAAACTATAGCACAGATACGCAGTATTTT.